This T cell receptor beta chain was observed in a study of OX40 agonist ivuxolimab in advanced cancers. Background for the entire study: Ivuxolimab was an agonistic, fully human IgG2 monoclonal antibody directed against OX40 (CD134), a costimulatory receptor. Peripheral TCRbeta sequencing aimed to test whether ivuxolimab altered TCR sequence diversity and caused clonal T-cell expansion. Partial responses were achieved by three dose-escalation patients, of whom one had hepatocellular carcinoma and two had cutaneous melanoma. Intravenous ivuxolimab was administered to patients every 2 weeks at six dose levels: 0.01, 0.1, 0.3, 1.5, 3 and 10 mg/kg. Of the approximately 50 dose-escalation patients, hepatocellular carcinoma was present in roughly 19, melanoma in roughly 15, renal cell carcinoma in 9 and head and neck cancer in 9. A male proportion of under 85% and a mean age of approximately 61 years, ranging from 23 to 79, were recorded for the dose-escalation cohort. The monotherapy dose-escalation portion (N ≈ 57 patients) of the phase I ivuxolimab trial is reported in the paper. Patients were allowed to have had prior anti-PD-1, anti-PD-L1 or anti-CTLA-4 therapy, and approximately 43% of the dose-escalation patients had previously received checkpoint inhibitors.

Turning to this clone: Its binding antigen is unknown. The sample holds no much larger clone one base away, and base qualities are not on file.

The germline V gene sets CDR1 to KGHSH and CDR2 to LQKENI. From cysteine to phenylalanine, the CDR3 is 14 amino acids long. CDR3 DNA only is kept here, 42 bases in frame from base 1. The trim is 5 bases for V and 2 bases for J, with a gap of 12 bases between the germline ends. The trial excluded patients who had a history of autoimmune disease or were on systemic immunosuppression. Peripheral blood for TCR sequencing was drawn from every dose cohort at baseline, at cycle 4 day 1 and at cycle 7 day 1. The samples were drawn from a first-in-human, open-label, multicenter phase I dose-escalation trial of ivuxolimab. Adults with locally advanced or metastatic melanoma, renal cell, hepatocellular, or head and neck squamous cell carcinoma were enrolled in the trial. Before TCR sequencing, CD4+ and CD8+ T cells were separately sorted from peripheral blood. Genomic DNA was isolated from the sorted cells so that the TCRbeta CDR3 region could be sequenced. The immunoSEQ Assay was used for sequencing of TCRbeta CDR3 regions. What TCRdb holds here is the immuneACCESS table cut down to in-frame rearrangements. Part of the clones is not present; checked against another copy, under half of the missing clones reflect an unresolved V gene, and the others are unexplained. Within this sample are roughly 70,000 clones, with 85% to 90% of them counted one time only. The ten biggest clones cover 2% to 2.5% of the sample.

Broad study findings and their caveats: Low levels of normalized T-cell clonal expansion were also seen in some nonresponding patients. In the 0.1-3.0 mg/kg groups, partial responders had among the lowest normalized peripheral clonal expansion, particularly in CD8+ T cells. The antigen specificity of the peripheral T cells that underwent clonal expansion was not determined. Clonal expansion of both CD4+ and CD8+ blood T cells was observed from baseline to week 6 at doses 0.1 to 3.0 mg/kg. After ivuxolimab, CD8+ T cells had more expanded clones than CD4+ T cells on average.

This sequence uses TRBV18 and TRBJ2-5; the D segment could be TRBD1, given 6 matching bases. The sequence came from an adult with an advanced solid tumor such as melanoma, head and neck, liver or kidney cancer. The specimen was CD4+ or CD8+ T cells sorted from blood, collected in a trial of the OX40 agonist ivuxolimab. DNA sequence: TGTGCCAGCTCAGAGCTAGGGGGACAAGAGACCCAGTACTTC. This codes for CASSELGGQETQYF.